A selection of T cell receptor beta chains follows, all from one sample in a study of T cell responses to AZD1222 COVID-19 vaccine. The method was immunoSEQ multiplex PCR; TCRdb's version includes in-frame clones alone and lacks a portion of them. Found here are roughly 180,000 clones, around 95% of them singletons; the top ten hold approximately 0.6%. The sample in question was peripheral blood, obtained on day 0 of AZD1222 vaccination. These receptors all stem from an adult in good health. Both conserved end residues are trimmed from each CDR3. Some rows have no size entry. The others give once, few or many, or a class for an expanded clone.

v_call	clone_size	j_call	cdr3_aa
TRBV2	NA	TRBJ1-2	ASSSRDRILIYGYT
TRBV30	NA	TRBJ1-2	AWMRRGGGYT
TRBV7-9	NA	TRBJ2-7	ASSLVAGGFYEQY
TRBV18	NA	TRBJ2-1	ASSPNPIEQF
TRBV7-9	NA	TRBJ2-5	ASSWGGSGGQETQY
TRBV6-1	NA	TRBJ1-5	ASSAGTGVTGQPQH
TRBV10-3	NA	TRBJ1-1	AISGGGSNTEAF
TRBV5-4	once	TRBJ2-5	ASGRPLEGETQY
TRBV5-4	NA	TRBJ2-5	ASSLGGPLQETQY
TRBV5-5	NA	TRBJ2-4	ASSSAGLPVQY
TRBV9	NA	TRBJ1-2	ASSVRGYT
TRBV29-1	NA	TRBJ1-5	SVSPGGEPQH
TRBV19	NA	TRBJ2-2	ASKAGTGELF
TRBV5-1	NA	TRBJ2-1	AGLRQGGPSSYNEQF
TRBV19	NA	TRBJ2-1	ASSSLAGSNEQF
TRBV4-1	NA	TRBJ2-7	ASSQPTSGRPMQY
TRBV27	NA	TRBJ1-6	ASSLIPGHNSPLH
TRBV29-1	NA	TRBJ1-2	SVTVASYGYT
TRBV5-1	NA	TRBJ2-1	ASTEKVSSYNEQF
TRBV9	NA	TRBJ1-5	ASSPGGGEGRQPQH
TRBV6-4	NA	TRBJ1-6	ASSLHSANSPLH
TRBV4-1	NA	TRBJ2-1	ASSQERSGSYNEQF
TRBV11-2	NA	TRBJ2-2	ASSSRGGGKNTGELF
TRBV28	NA	TRBJ2-1	ASTGTSGSDEQF
TRBV9	once	TRBJ2-6	ASSTGAGANVLT
TRBV28	once	TRBJ1-2	ASSSALGSSNYGYT
TRBV7-2	NA	TRBJ2-2	ASSLAGSGRANTGELF
TRBV11-2	NA	TRBJ1-1	ASSWGTGSRDSEAF
TRBV12-3/TRBV12-4	NA	TRBJ2-5	ASSYSGETQY
TRBV4-1	NA	TRBJ2-2	ASSYGQRDTGELF
TRBV15	once	TRBJ2-1	ATSREGLGALPQF
TRBV5-1	NA	TRBJ1-2	ASSLGGLEVGYT
TRBV29-1	NA	TRBJ2-1	SARPGPSSYNEQF
TRBV5-1	few	TRBJ2-7	ASIASSYEQY
TRBV10-1	few	TRBJ2-3	ASSPNVGDYTDTQY
TRBV19	NA	TRBJ1-1	ASSSYTEAF
TRBV4-2	NA	TRBJ1-5	ASSQDNGNQPQH
TRBV18	NA	TRBJ1-1	ASSGTEAF
TRBV5-6	NA	TRBJ2-7	ASSFTSRGLDYEQY
TRBV5-1	once	TRBJ2-1	ASSVDSGEQF
TRBV28	NA	TRBJ2-1	ASSFTGERQQF
TRBV29-1	NA	TRBJ1-2	SVDIYGYT
TRBV11-2	NA	TRBJ2-1	ASSPAPSLSYNEQF
TRBV5-1	NA	TRBJ1-4	ASSLGGQGGEKLF
TRBV3-1/TRBV3-2	NA	TRBJ2-4	ASSRGEGIQY
TRBV5-6	NA	TRBJ1-4	ASSSRRDWNEKLF
TRBV5-1	NA	TRBJ1-1	ASSNGVNTEAF
TRBV7-6	once	TRBJ2-3	ASSLAPGPDGTDTQY
TRBV27	NA	TRBJ1-1	ASSLQGPTEAF
TRBV9	once	TRBJ2-2	ASSVGGELF
TRBV11-2	NA	TRBJ1-3	ASSLAPGTGGFSGNTIY
TRBV19	NA	TRBJ1-5	ASSIGQGGQPQH
TRBV7-9	few	TRBJ1-4	ASSFQGSNEKLF
TRBV5-5	NA	TRBJ2-2	ASSPTGSAIGELF
TRBV19	NA	TRBJ2-1	ASSIKNEQF